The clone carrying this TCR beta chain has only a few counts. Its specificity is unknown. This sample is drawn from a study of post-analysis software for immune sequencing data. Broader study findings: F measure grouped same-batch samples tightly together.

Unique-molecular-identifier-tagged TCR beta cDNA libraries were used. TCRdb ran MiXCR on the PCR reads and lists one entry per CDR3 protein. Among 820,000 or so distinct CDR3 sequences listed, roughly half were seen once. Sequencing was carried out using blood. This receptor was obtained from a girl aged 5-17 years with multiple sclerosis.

The CDR3 DNA reads TGTGCCAGCAGTCGAGGTCTAGACAAAAACATTCAGTACTTC. Translated, it gives CASSRGLDKNIQYF. This rearrangement joins TRBV6-1 to TRBJ2-4; D remains unclear. The CDR3 sequence is 14 residues long. CDR1 is MNHNS, CDR2 SASEGT, per germline. V lost 5 bases and J 3 bases, leaving 11 bases between the germline ends.